The 6 T cell receptor beta chains in this list originate from one sample, sequenced in a study of cytomegalovirus exposure and HLA in healthy donors. Assay: immunoSEQ multiplex PCR; the TCRdb copy retains only in-frame clones and omits some. Here the sample spans around 250,000 clones, around 89% being singletons. Material: PBMCs. Receptors were obtained from a woman between 18 and 30 years old in good health and CMV-seronegative.

V is TRBV5-6 and J is TRBJ2-3; TRBD2 aligns across 8 bases. The junction had 3 bases not matched to a gene; V was cut back by 1 base and J by 2 bases. CDR1 and CDR2 (germline): SGHDT, YYEEEE. CDR3 size: 15 residues. CDR3 in DNA: TGTGCCAGCAGCTTGCTGCGGGGGGTCACAGATACGCAGTATTTT. Protein product: CASSLLRGVTDTQYF.

This clone was seen only once. The chain carries TRBV6-1 and TRBJ2-3, with TRBD2 matching 8 bases. This CDR3 is 16 amino acids long. The J segment lost 4 bases and the V segment lost 0 bases, leaving 6 bases of the junction unmatched. Germline CDR1 is MNHNS and CDR2 is SASEGT. The CDR3 loop reads CASSEATGGPSDTQYF. The CDR3 DNA is TGTGCCAGCAGTGAAGCCACGGGGGGGCCCTCAGATACGCAGTATTTT.

Written as DNA, the CDR3 is TGTGCCAGCAGTCCTACTAGCGGGGGAAACACCGGGGAGCTGTTTTTT. Translating gives CASSPTSGGNTGELFF. The V and J genes are TRBV6-6 and TRBJ2-2; TRBD2 matches at 11 bases. Germline-derived CDR1 and CDR2 are MNHNY and SVGAGI (reference sequence). V trimming: 5 bases; J trimming: 2 bases; junction bases outside the gene matches: 4. The CDR3 is 16 residues long.

V and J are TRBV4-3 and TRBJ1-5; D might be TRBD1 (5 bases). CDR3 size: 15 residues. Trimming cost V 0 bases and J 7 bases, with 13 bases left between them. Germline lookup yields CDR1 LGHNA and CDR2 YSLEER. The CDR3 is CASSQDVGLRQPQHF. In DNA form, the CDR3 reads TGCGCCAGCAGCCAAGATGTGGGGCTGCGGCAGCCCCAGCATTTT.

This chain links TRBV5-5 with TRBJ2-5, with 8 bases that match TRBD2. After removal of 4 bases from V and 5 bases from J, the junction contained 10 bases not matched to a gene. The CDR3 consists of 15 residues. Germline CDR1 reads SGHKS; CDR2 reads YYEKEE (reference sequence). This chain's CDR3 is CASSPWRGAGETQYF. Written as DNA, the CDR3 is TGTGCCAGCAGCCCCTGGCGGGGGGCCGGGGAGACCCAGTACTTC.

The chain combines TRBV6-5 with TRBJ2-1; 11 nucleotides line up with TRBD2. The V gene end was trimmed by 0 bases and the J gene end by 4 bases; junction bases not matched to a gene: 2. CDR1 is MNHEY, CDR2 SVGAGI, per germline. The CDR3 is 16 amino acids. In DNA form, the CDR3 reads TGTGCCAGCAGTTACTCGCCTAGCGGGGGGTACAATGAGCAGTTCTTC. Protein sequence: CASSYSPSGGYNEQFF.